This T cell receptor (beta chain) originates from a study of blood T cell repertoires in COVID-19. Study processing details: Nucleated cell number was recorded as an estimate derived from reference gene primer amplification. Profiled with immunoSEQ multiplex PCR; TCRdb holds only in-frame clones, not every one. V and J calls plus clone size are reproduced from that table; the DNA served to infer D and trimming. The sample holds 250,000 to 350,000 clones, approximately 86% seen once. The CDR3 sequence is 15 residues long. Germline CDR1 SGHRS, CDR2 YFSETQ. Germline trimming cut 4 bases from V and 4 bases from J; bases unmatched to any gene: 8.

V and J are TRBV5-1 and TRBJ2-3; 8 nucleotides agree with TRBD2. Sequences were obtained from PBMCs or T cells enriched from blood (not recorded which). This TCR derives from a woman aged 25 to 45 who had recovered from COVID-19. The CDR3 DNA is TGCGCCAGCAGCCCGGGGGGGCCTAAGTCAGATACGCAGTATTTT. Translating gives CASSPGGPKSDTQYF.